Each of the 32 T cell receptor beta chains below was sequenced from the same sample in a study of T cells after yellow fever vaccination. TCRdb re-called the 5' RACE reads through MiXCR, storing one row per CDR3 protein. The sample includes around 550,000 distinct CDR3 sequences, approximately 21% seen only once; the top ten take roughly an eighth. Sequenced material: PBMCs, taken 15 days after the yellow fever booster vaccination. All receptors derive from a man under 40 who received the YFV17D yellow fever vaccine.

The chain recombines TRBV6-1 with TRBJ2-7; 8 positions match TRBD1. Germline values: CDR1 MNHNS, CDR2 SASEGT. This CDR3 is 14 amino acids long. V gave up 6 bases and J gave up 3 bases; unmatched junction bases: 7. The CDR3 DNA follows: TGTGCCAGCAGACAGACAGGGGCGGGCTACGAGCAGTACTTC. Translation: CASRQTGAGYEQYF.

V is TRBV7-2 and J is TRBJ2-2; tentatively, D is TRBD2 (6 bases). This CDR3 contains 16 residues. From germline, CDR1 is SGHTA and CDR2 FQGNSA. Trimming removed 0 bases at V and 7 bases at J, with 15 bases between. The CDR3 here is CASSLADPSAGGELFF. Written as DNA, the CDR3 is TGTGCCAGCAGCTTAGCGGACCCTAGCGCTGGCGGGGAGCTGTTTTTT.

Concerning this clonotype itself: A read error may produce the germline difference seen at one junction end. This chain connects TRBV29-1 to TRBJ2-3; TRBD1 is a possible D gene (5 bases). This CDR3 region has 14 residues. CDR1 and CDR2 (germline): SQVTM, ANQGSEA. CDR3 in amino acids: CGVGAVIHTDTQYF. CDR3 nucleotides: TGCGGCGTTGGGGCAGTGATCCACACAGATACGCAGTATTTT.

J is TRBJ2-7 and V is TRBV5-1; D not resolved. V shed 4 bases and J shed 7 bases, with 12 bases lying between them. Germline values: CDR1 SGHRS, CDR2 YFSETQ. The CDR3 is 12 residues long. The CDR3 DNA reads as TGCGCCAGCAGCCTGCGGACGGGTGAGCAGTACTTC. Protein product: CASSLRTGEQYF. The complete variable domain, with remaining parts taken from reference TRBV5-1 and TRBJ2-7, reads KAGVTQTPRYLIKTRGQQVTLSCSPISGHRSVSWYQQTPGQGLQFLFEYFSETQRNKGNFPGRFSGRQFSNSRSEMNVSTLELGDSALYLCASSLRTGEQYFGPGTRLTVT.

This chain connects TRBV24-1 to TRBJ2-7, with D perhaps assigned TRBD1 or TRBD2 (5 bases each). The CDR3 length is 13 residues. Trimming left V 5 bases short and J 4 bases short, with 11 bases between. Germline V gene lookup returns CDR1 KGHDR and CDR2 SFDVKD. In nucleotides, the CDR3 is TGTGCCACCAGTGCCGGGACCGGTTACGAGCAGTACTTC. This translates into CATSAGTGYEQYF.

This clonotype appeared a few times. The V gene is TRBV20-1, the J gene TRBJ2-5; 15 bases are shared with TRBD2. The V gene end was trimmed by 6 bases and the J gene end by 4 bases; junction bases not matched to a gene: 3. CDR1 is DFQATT and CDR2 is SNEGSKA in the germline V gene (reference sequence). The CDR3 sequence is 14 residues long. The CDR3 spells CSAGTSGRSETQYF. In DNA form, the CDR3 reads TGCAGTGCCGGGACTAGCGGGAGGTCAGAGACCCAGTACTTC.

The chain joins TRBV11-3 to TRBJ2-1; D not certain. The CDR3 consists of 13 residues. V lost 1 base and J lost 10, with 11 bases in between. Germline assignment: CDR1 SGHNT and CDR2 YENEEA. In DNA, the CDR3 is TGTGCCAGCAGCTTAGGCGTTGCGGAAGAGCAGTTCTTC. It codes for CASSLGVAEEQFF.

The chain is built from TRBV7-2 and TRBJ2-3; possibly TRBD1 for D (5 bases). Germline V gene data show CDR1 as SGHTA and CDR2 as FQGNSA. CDR3 length: 14 residues. Trimming shortened V by 7 bases and J by 0 bases, and 11 bases separated the two germline ends. CDR3 protein: CASTPGPSTDTQYF. The CDR3 bases are TGTGCCAGCACCCCAGGGCCTAGCACAGATACGCAGTATTTT. Complete variable domain (other parts from reference TRBV7-2 and TRBJ2-3): GAGVSQSPSNKVTEKGKDVELRCDPISGHTALYWYRQSLGQGLEFLIYFQGNSAPDKSGLPSDRFSAERTGGSVSTLTIQRTQQEDSAVYLCASTPGPSTDTQYFGPGTRLTVL.

J is TRBJ2-5 and V is TRBV27, with TRBD2 identical over 9 bases. The germline gives CDR1 MNHEY, CDR2 SMNVEV (reference sequence). CDR3 size: 15 residues. V shed 5 bases, J shed 4 bases, and the junction held 8 bases outside the gene matches. The CDR3: CASSAAGGEGETQYF. The CDR3 DNA is TGTGCCAGCAGTGCAGCGGGAGGAGAAGGAGAGACCCAGTACTTC.

The rearrangement joins TRBV7-2 to TRBJ2-3, with a possible D match to TRBD1 (5 bases). This CDR3 is built from 11 residues. V lost 3 bases to trimming and J lost 9 bases, with 7 bases between them. Germline CDR1 and CDR2: SGHTA and FQGNSA. The CDR3 DNA sequence: TGTGCCAGCAGCTTGGACATCACGCAGTATTTT. Encoded protein: CASSLDITQYF.

This CDR3 is CSARDALAGLYEQYF. In DNA, the CDR3 is TGCAGTGCTAGAGACGCTCTAGCGGGGCTCTACGAGCAGTACTTC. The rearrangement links TRBV20-1 to TRBJ2-7, with TRBD2 matching over 9 bases. This CDR3 region has 15 residues. Germline V gene lookup returns CDR1 DFQATT and CDR2 SNEGSKA (reference sequence). Trimming at V came to 0 bases and at J to 3 bases, leaving 6 bases not matched to a gene.

The chain uses TRBV7-8 and TRBJ1-5; 9 nucleotides agree with TRBD1. This CDR3 is built from 15 residues. V lost 1 base to trimming and J lost 7 bases; unmatched junction nucleotides: 5. CDR1 is SGHVS and CDR2 is FQNEAQ in the germline V gene. The CDR3 DNA is TGTGCCAGCAGCTTAGGACAGGGGGTGCGACAGCCCCAGCATTTT. Translation gives CASSLGQGVRQPQHF.

The chain joins TRBV27 to TRBJ2-7, with 9 bases fitting TRBD1. Germline V gene sequence: CDR1 MNHEY, CDR2 SMNVEV (reference sequence). V trimming: 8 bases; J trimming: 2 bases; junction bases outside the gene matches: 4. The CDR3 runs to 13 residues. CDR3 bases: TGTGCCAGCCGGAGACAGGGGGCCTACGAGCAGTACTTC. Amino acid sequence: CASRRQGAYEQYF.

The genes are TRBV4-3 and TRBJ1-1; tentatively, D is TRBD1 (6 bases). Trimming stripped 2 bases from V and 7 bases from J, with 14 bases between. Germline V gene lookup returns CDR1 LGHNA and CDR2 YSLEER. The CDR3 length is 14 residues. The CDR3 here is CASSQSDRLGEAFF. CDR3 coding DNA: TGCGCCAGCAGCCAATCCGACAGGCTTGGTGAAGCTTTCTTT.

The genes are TRBV6-4 and TRBJ2-3, with D unresolved. CDR1 MRHNA and CDR2 SNTAGT come from the germline V gene. Trimming stripped 4 bases from V and 1 base from J, with 18 bases between. The CDR3 runs 17 residues. The CDR3 region has the DNA TGTGCCAGCAGTGGATTTCTCGGTGGTCGCCGCACAGATACGCAGTATTTT. Protein: CASSGFLGGRRTDTQYF.

This clonotype occurred a few times. The J gene is TRBJ2-1, the V gene TRBV11-3, with a weak D call TRBD1 (6 bases). This CDR3 contains 14 residues. Germline V gene data show CDR1 as SGHNT and CDR2 as YENEEA. Deletions cut 3 bases from V and 10 bases from J, with 16 bases between. CDR3 DNA: TGTGCCAGCAGCTTGGTGGGAGAAGGGGGAGAGCAGTTCTTC. This gives the protein CASSLVGEGGEQFF.

The V gene is TRBV20-1, the J gene TRBJ2-3, with 7 bases aligning to TRBD1. Germline CDR1 reads DFQATT; CDR2 reads SNEGSKA (reference sequence). CDR3 length equals 17 residues. J lost 3 bases, V lost 0 bases, and 12 bases had no gene match. CDR3 residues: CSARDLRQGQLTDTQYF. In nucleotides, the CDR3 is TGCAGTGCTAGAGATCTCCGCCAGGGACAGTTGACAGATACGCAGTATTTT.

This clonotype appeared a few times. The chain joins TRBV5-1 to TRBJ2-2; D call uncertain. Germline-derived CDR1 and CDR2 are SGHRS and YFSETQ. V lost 9 bases and J lost 7, with 13 bases in between. This CDR3 has 12 residues. For the CDR3, the DNA is TGCGCCACGAAAAAGTCGATCGGGGAGCTGTTTTTT. It translates to CATKKSIGELFF.

The chain links TRBV27 to TRBJ2-5; D might be TRBD1 (6 bases). Trimming shortened V by 8 bases and J by 3 bases, and 16 bases separated the two germline ends. The CDR3 has 14 residues. Germline V lookup: CDR1 MNHEY, CDR2 SMNVEV (reference sequence). The chain's CDR3 is CASRRQEQKETQYF. In DNA form, the CDR3 reads TGTGCCAGCCGACGACAGGAGCAAAAAGAGACCCAGTACTTC.

This clonotype was seen a handful of times. The rearrangement links TRBV7-2 to TRBJ1-4; maybe TRBD1 (6 bases). Germline CDR1 reads SGHTA; CDR2 reads FQGNSA. Trimming took off 5 bases at V and 7 bases at J, with 14 bases between the two ends. The CDR3 spans 14 residues. The DNA of the CDR3 is TGTGCCAGCAGCCAAGGGGGGCAGGGTGAAAAACTGTTTTTT. This sequence encodes CASSQGGQGEKLFF.

This clonotype has more than one count but fewer than ten. The chain carries TRBV15 and TRBJ1-4; 7 bases align to TRBD1. With V trimmed by 4 bases and J by 5 bases, 7 bases remained unmatched. Germline values: CDR1 LNHNV, CDR2 YYDKDF (reference sequence). The CDR3 runs to 15 residues. CDR3 in amino acids: CATSTGGQTNEKLFF. CDR3 nucleotide sequence: TGTGCCACCAGCACGGGGGGACAGACGAATGAAAAACTGTTTTTT.

This clonotype is a singleton in its sample. V gene TRBV27 combines with J gene TRBJ2-1; 11 nucleotides line up with TRBD2. CDR1 and CDR2 from the germline V gene are MNHEY and SMNVEV (reference sequence). With 3 bases clipped from V and 4 bases from J, the junction kept 17 bases outside the gene matches. The CDR3 has 20 residues. As DNA, the CDR3 is TGTGCCAGCAGTTTCGAACAGGGGAGGGTAGCGGGAGGGTTATACAATGAGCAGTTCTTC. Protein sequence: CASSFEQGRVAGGLYNEQFF.

This chain links TRBV20-1 with TRBJ2-3; TRBD2 might be the D (5 bases). There are 16 residues in the CDR3. Looked up from germline, CDR1 is DFQATT and CDR2 is SNEGSKA (reference sequence). V lost 0 bases to trimming and J lost 3 bases, with 16 bases between them. In DNA form, the CDR3 reads TGCAGTGCTAGAGATCTCGAGCGGTGGGCTACAGATACGCAGTATTTT. Its translation is CSARDLERWATDTQYF.

The rearrangement uses TRBV5-4 and TRBJ2-1; 7 bases map to TRBD2. Looked up from germline, CDR1 is SGHNT and CDR2 is YYREEE (reference sequence). V gave up 2 bases and J gave up 3 bases; unmatched junction bases: 8. CDR3 length: 16 residues. The CDR3 DNA reads as TGTGCCAGCAGCTTTCCCCCTAGCGGCAACTACAATGAGCAGTTCTTC. It specifies CASSFPPSGNYNEQFF. Supplemented by reference TRBV5-4 and TRBJ2-1, the full variable domain reads ETGVTQSPTHLIKTRGQQVTLRCSSQSGHNTVSWYQQALGQGPQFIFQYYREEENGRGNFPPRFSGLQFPNYSSELNVNALELDDSALYLCASSFPPSGNYNEQFFGPGTRLTVL.

V is TRBV29-1 and J is TRBJ2-7; 7 bases map to TRBD1. There are 15 residues in the CDR3. The germline V gene encodes CDR1 SQVTM and CDR2 ANQGSEA. The trim removed 0 bases at V and 3 bases at J, leaving 8 bases unmatched. CDR3 region: CSVEDQGTENYEQYF. CDR3 nucleotide sequence: TGCAGCGTTGAAGATCAAGGGACAGAGAACTACGAGCAGTACTTC.

This clonotype was seen a single time. The CDR3 nucleotides read TGTGCCAGCAGTCCTAGGCGGCGGGGACAGGGGTTTTTGGAGACCCAGTACTTC. This gives the protein CASSPRRRGQGFLETQYF. This chain links TRBV12-3 or TRBV12-4 with TRBJ2-5; 10 bases are shared with TRBD1. V dropped 5 bases and J dropped 5; count of bases not matched to a gene: 17. The CDR3 runs 18 residues.

The chain is built from TRBV7-2 and TRBJ2-1; D is unresolved. The CDR3 runs to 12 residues. Per germline, CDR1 SGHTA and CDR2 FQGNSA. V was shortened by 0 bases and J by 10 bases, with 7 bases between the two germline ends. CDR3 nucleotide sequence: TGTGCCAGCAGCTTAGCGGGGTGGGAGCAGTTCTTC. Residues: CASSLAGWEQFF.

This clonotype was seen a few times. V gene TRBV7-2 combines with J gene TRBJ2-5; 7 bases match TRBD2. The ends lost 4 bases at V and 1 base at J; junction bases unmatched: 6. This CDR3 is 15 amino acids long. Germline V lookup: CDR1 SGHTA, CDR2 FQGNSA. CDR3 DNA: TGTGCCAGCAGCTACTATAGCGGGCGCCAAGAGACCCAGTACTTC. Protein product: CASSYYSGRQETQYF.

The chain links TRBV29-1 to TRBJ2-7; D possibly corresponds to TRBD2 (5 bases). The ends were cut back, 2 bases at V and 4 bases at J, with 15 bases in the middle. Per the germline V gene, CDR1 is SQVTM and CDR2 is ANQGSEA. The CDR3 spans 14 residues. CDR3 amino acids: CSVELDSLGYEQYF. CDR3 nucleotides: TGCAGCGTTGAATTGGACTCCCTGGGTTACGAGCAGTACTTC.

The chain carries TRBV4-2 and TRBJ2-5; no definite D call. V was pared by 0 bases and J by 7 bases, with 9 bases between. Germline assignment: CDR1 LGHNA and CDR2 YNFKEQ. The CDR3 covers 13 residues. In DNA form, the CDR3 reads TGTGCCAGCAGCCAAGAGGGCCGGACGACCCAGTACTTC. It codes for CASSQEGRTTQYF.

The chain carries TRBV7-8 and TRBJ2-1; TRBD2 aligns across 12 bases. The CDR3 totals 16 residues. Germline V gene sequence: CDR1 SGHVS, CDR2 FQNEAQ. J gave up 3 bases and V 5 bases, and 5 bases lay outside the gene matches. CDR3 in amino acids: CASSDSTSGSYNEQFF. The CDR3 DNA is TGTGCCAGCAGCGACTCGACTAGCGGGAGCTACAATGAGCAGTTCTTC. Filled out from reference TRBV7-8 and TRBJ2-1, the complete variable domain reads GAGVSQSPRYKVAKRGQDVALRCDPISGHVSLFWYQQALGQGPEFLTYFQNEAQLDKSGLPSDRFFAERPEGSVSTLKIQRTQQEDSAVYLCASSDSTSGSYNEQFFGPGTRLTVL.

A note on this clonotype: Its ends do not fully match the called genes, so a read error is possible. The rearrangement links TRBV20-1 to TRBJ2-3; 7 bases align to TRBD2. The germline gives CDR1 DFQATT, CDR2 SNEGSKA (reference sequence). The CDR3 is 14 residues long. CDR3 in amino acids: CSAFFPGGRDTQNF. The DNA of the CDR3 is TGCAGTGCTTTTTTCCCGGGGGGAAGAGATACGCAGAATTTT.